This T cell receptor beta chain originates from a study of control samples from healthy donors and cancer patients. Measured with immunoSEQ multiplex PCR; TCRdb has only the in-frame clones, and not every one. The sample yields 130,000 or so clones, around 87% seen once. The CDR3 spans 12 residues. In germline, CDR1 is LGHDT, CDR2 YNNKEL (reference sequence). Trimming removed 4 bases from V and 9 bases from J, with 10 bases in between. The sequencing input was blood. The receptor was derived from a man aged 25 to 45 in good health. The rearrangement joins TRBV3-1 (or the pseudogene TRBV3-2) to TRBJ2-1; D is unresolved. This CDR3 reads CASSPLTAEQFF. The CDR3 nucleotides read TGTGCCAGCAGCCCCCTAACGGCTGAGCAGTTCTTC.